The clone carrying this T cell receptor beta chain was seen a few times. Its cognate antigen is unknown. This specimen comes from a study of blood T cells in healthy people across ages. Points from the study as a whole: Long-lived donors exceeded aged donors in naive CD4+ cells and diversity. Unsorted PBMCs ruled out conclusive naive versus antigen-experienced comparison. Diversity of TCR beta per million T cells declined in a roughly linear way with age.

The CDR3 runs 13 residues. From germline, CDR1 is DFQATT and CDR2 SNEGSKA (reference sequence). V was pared by 1 base and J by 2 bases, with 8 bases between. The second PCR ran roughly 7 to 11 cycles with a sample-barcoded 5' primer and J-beta primers. CDR3-containing paired-end reads numbering at least 2.5 million came from each sample. TCRdb re-derived calls from the 5' RACE reads in MiXCR, one entry per CDR3 protein. Here the sample spans about 670,000 distinct CDR3 sequences, around 50% being singletons. This TCR derives from a woman older than 75 in good health. The sample consisted of blood. The rearrangement joins TRBV20-1 to TRBJ1-1; no firm D call. The CDR3 DNA is TGCAGTGCTAGAGCCCAGTTAAACACTGAAGCTTTCTTT. Translated, it gives CSARAQLNTEAFF.